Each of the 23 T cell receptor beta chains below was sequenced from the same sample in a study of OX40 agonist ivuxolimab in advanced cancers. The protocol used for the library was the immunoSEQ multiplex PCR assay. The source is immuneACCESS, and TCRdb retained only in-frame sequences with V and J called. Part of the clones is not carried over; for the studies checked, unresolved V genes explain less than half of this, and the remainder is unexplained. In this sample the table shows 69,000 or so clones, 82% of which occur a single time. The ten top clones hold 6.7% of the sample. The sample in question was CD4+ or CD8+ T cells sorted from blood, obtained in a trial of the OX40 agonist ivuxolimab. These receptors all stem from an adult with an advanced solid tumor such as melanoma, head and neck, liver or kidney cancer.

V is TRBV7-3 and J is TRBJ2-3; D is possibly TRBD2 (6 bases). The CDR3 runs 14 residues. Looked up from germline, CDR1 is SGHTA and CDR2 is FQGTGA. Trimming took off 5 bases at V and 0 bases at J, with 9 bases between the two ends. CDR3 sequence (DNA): TGTGCCAGCAGCGCGGGACTCAGCACAGATACGCAGTATTTT. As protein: CASSAGLSTDTQYF. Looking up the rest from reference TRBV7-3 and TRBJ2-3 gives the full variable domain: GAGVSQTPSNKVTEKGKYVELRCDPISGHTALYWYRQSLGQGPEFLIYFQGTGAADDSGLPNDRFFAVRPEGSVSTLKIQRTERGDSAVYLCASSAGLSTDTQYFGPGTRLTVL.

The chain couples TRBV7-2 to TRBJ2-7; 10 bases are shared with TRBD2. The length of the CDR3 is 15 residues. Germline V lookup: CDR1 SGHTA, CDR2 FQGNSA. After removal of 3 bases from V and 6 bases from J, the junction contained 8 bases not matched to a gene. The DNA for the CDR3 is TGTGCCAGCAGCTTTTTTTCTAGCGGGAGAGGCGAGCAGTACTTC. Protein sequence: CASSFFSSGRGEQYF.

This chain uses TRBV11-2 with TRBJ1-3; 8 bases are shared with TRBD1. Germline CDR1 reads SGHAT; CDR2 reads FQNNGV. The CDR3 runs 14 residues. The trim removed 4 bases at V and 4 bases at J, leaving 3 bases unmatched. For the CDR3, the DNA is TGTGCCAGCAGCTCGGACAGGGTCGGAAACACCATATATTTT. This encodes CASSSDRVGNTIYF. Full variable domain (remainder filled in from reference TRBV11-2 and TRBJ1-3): EAGVAQSPRYKIIEKRQSVAFWCNPISGHATLYWYQQILGQGPKLLIQFQNNGVVDDSQLPKDRFSAERLKGVDSTLKIQPAKLEDSAVYLCASSSDRVGNTIYFGEGSWLTVV.

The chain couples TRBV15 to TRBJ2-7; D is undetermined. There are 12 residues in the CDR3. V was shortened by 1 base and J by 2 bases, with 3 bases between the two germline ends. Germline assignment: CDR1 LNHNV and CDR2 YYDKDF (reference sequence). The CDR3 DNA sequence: TGTGCCACCAGCAGAGGCACCTACGAGCAGTACTTC. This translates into CATSRGTYEQYF.

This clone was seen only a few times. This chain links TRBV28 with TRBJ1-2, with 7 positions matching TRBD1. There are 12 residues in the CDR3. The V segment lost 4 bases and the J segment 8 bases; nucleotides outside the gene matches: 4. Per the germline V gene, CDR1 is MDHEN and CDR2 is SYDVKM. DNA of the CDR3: TGTGCCAGCAGTTCGGGACAGCGCGGCTACACCTTC. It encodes CASSSGQRGYTF.

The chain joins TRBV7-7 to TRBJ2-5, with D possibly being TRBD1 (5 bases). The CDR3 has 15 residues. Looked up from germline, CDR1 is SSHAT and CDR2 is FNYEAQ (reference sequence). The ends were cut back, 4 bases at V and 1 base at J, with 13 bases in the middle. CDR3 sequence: CASSSIGAPQETQYF. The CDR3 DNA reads TGTGCCAGCAGCTCCATTGGGGCCCCCCAAGAGACCCAGTACTTC.

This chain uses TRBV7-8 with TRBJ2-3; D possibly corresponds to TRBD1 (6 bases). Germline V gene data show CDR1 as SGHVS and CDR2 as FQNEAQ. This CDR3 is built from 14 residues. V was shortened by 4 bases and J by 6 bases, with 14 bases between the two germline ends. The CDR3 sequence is CASSSSGVRDTQYF. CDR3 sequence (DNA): TGTGCCAGCAGCTCCTCAGGGGTTAGGGATACGCAGTATTTT.

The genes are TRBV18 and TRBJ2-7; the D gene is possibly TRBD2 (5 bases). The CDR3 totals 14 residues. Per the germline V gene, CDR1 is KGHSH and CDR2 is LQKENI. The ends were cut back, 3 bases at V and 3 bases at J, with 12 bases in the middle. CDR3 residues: CASSPSDGGYEQYV. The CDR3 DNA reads TGTGCCAGCTCACCTTCCGACGGAGGCTACGAGCAGTACGTC.

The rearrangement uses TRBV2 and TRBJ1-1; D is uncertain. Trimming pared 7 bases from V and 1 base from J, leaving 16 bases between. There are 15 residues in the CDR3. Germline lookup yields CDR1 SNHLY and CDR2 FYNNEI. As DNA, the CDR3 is TGTGCCAGCAAGAGACGCGCGACGGAGAACACTGAAGCTTTCTTT. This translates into CASKRRATENTEAFF.

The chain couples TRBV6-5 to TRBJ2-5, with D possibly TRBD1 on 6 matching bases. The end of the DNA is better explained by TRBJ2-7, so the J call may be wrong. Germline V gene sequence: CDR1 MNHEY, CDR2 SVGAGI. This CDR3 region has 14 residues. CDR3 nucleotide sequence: TGTGCCAGCAAAACTACAGGGACATCCTACGAGCAGTACTTC. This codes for CASKTTGTSYEQYF.

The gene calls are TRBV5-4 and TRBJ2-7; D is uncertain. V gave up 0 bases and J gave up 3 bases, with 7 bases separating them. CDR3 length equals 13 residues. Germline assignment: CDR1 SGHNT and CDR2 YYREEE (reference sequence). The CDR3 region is CASSLGENYEQYF. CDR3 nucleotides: TGTGCCAGCAGCTTGGGAGAGAACTACGAGCAGTACTTC.

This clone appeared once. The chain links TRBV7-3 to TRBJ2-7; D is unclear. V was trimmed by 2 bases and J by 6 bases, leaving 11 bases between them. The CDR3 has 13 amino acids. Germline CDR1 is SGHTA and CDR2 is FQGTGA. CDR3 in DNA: TGTGCCAGCAGCTTAGGCTTGGGTGGCGAGCAGTACTTC. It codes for CASSLGLGGEQYF.

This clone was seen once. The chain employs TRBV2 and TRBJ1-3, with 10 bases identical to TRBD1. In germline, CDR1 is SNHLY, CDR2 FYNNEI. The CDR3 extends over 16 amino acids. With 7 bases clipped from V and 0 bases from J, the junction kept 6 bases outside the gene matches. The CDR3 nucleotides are TGTGCCAGCATAAGGACAGGGGGTAGCTCTGGAAACACCATATATTTT. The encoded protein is CASIRTGGSSGNTIYF.

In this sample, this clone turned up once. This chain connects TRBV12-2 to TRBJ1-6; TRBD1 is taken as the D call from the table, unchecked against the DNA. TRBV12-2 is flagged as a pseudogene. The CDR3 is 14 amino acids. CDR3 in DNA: TGTGCAAGTCGCTTACTCAGGGGGCGCTCACCCCTCCACTTT. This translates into CASRLLRGRSPLHF.

CDR3 nucleotides: TGTGCCAGCAGTTTACAGGGCGACGGTAGCTACGAGCAGTACTTC. It is translated as CASSLQGDGSYEQYF. The V and J genes are TRBV27 and TRBJ2-7; D perhaps matches TRBD1 (5 bases). Trimming removed 2 bases at V and 3 bases at J, with 14 bases between. The CDR3 is 15 amino acids. Germline-derived CDR1 and CDR2 are MNHEY and SMNVEV (reference sequence).

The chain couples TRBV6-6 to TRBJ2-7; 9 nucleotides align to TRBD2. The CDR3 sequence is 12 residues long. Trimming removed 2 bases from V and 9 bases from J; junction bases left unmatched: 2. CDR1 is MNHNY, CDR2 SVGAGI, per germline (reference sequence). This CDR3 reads CASSYGGGVQYV. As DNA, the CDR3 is TGTGCCAGCAGTTACGGCGGGGGGGTGCAGTACGTC.

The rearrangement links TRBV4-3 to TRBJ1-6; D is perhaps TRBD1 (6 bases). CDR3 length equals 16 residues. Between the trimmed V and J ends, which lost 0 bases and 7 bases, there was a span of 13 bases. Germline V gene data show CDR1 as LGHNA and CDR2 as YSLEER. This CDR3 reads CASSQDWGASNSPLHF. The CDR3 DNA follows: TGCGCCAGCAGCCAAGATTGGGGGGCCTCGAATTCACCCCTCCACTTT.

The CDR3: CASSYTSGLSYEQYF. The DNA for the CDR3 is TGTGCCAGCAGTTACACTAGCGGCCTCTCCTACGAGCAGTACTTC. The chain employs TRBV6-6 and TRBJ2-7; 8 positions agree with TRBD2. CDR3 length equals 15 residues. V shed 2 bases and J 0 bases; nucleotides not matched to a gene: 3. Germline CDR1 is MNHNY and CDR2 is SVGAGI (reference sequence).

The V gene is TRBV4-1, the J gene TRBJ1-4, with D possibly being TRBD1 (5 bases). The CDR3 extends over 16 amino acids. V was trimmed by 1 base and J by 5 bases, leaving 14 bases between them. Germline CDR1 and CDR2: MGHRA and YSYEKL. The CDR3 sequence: CASSQGQGALNEKLFF. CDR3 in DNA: TGCGCCAGCAGCCAAGGGCAGGGCGCTTTAAATGAAAAACTGTTTTTT.

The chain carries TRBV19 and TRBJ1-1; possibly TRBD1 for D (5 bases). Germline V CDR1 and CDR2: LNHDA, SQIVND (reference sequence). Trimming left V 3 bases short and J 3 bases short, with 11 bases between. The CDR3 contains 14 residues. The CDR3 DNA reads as TGTGCCAGTAGTATCGGGACGGCGGACACTGAAGCTTTCTTT. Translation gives CASSIGTADTEAFF.

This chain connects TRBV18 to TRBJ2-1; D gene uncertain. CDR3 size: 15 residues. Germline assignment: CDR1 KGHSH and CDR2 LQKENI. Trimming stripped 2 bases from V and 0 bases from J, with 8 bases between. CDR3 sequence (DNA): TGTGCCAGCTCACCATCTGGAAGCTCCTACAATGAGCAGTTCTTC. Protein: CASSPSGSSYNEQFF.

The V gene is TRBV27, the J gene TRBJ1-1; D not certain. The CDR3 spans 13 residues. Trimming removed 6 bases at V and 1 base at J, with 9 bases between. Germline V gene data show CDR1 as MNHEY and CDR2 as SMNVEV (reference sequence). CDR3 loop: CASSKQRNTEAFF. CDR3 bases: TGTGCCAGCAGCAAACAGAGGAACACTGAAGCTTTCTTT.

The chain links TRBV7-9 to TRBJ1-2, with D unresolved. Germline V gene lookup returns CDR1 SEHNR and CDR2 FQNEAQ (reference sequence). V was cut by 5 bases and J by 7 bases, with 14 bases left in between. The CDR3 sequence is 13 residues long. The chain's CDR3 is CASSAGEARGYTF. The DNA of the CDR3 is TGTGCCAGCAGCGCCGGGGAGGCCCGTGGCTACACCTTC. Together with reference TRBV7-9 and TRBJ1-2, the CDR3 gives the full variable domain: DTGVSQNPRHKITKRGQNVTFRCDPISEHNRLYWYRQTLGQGPEFLTYFQNEAQLEKSRLLSDRFSAERPKGSFSTLEIQRTEQGDSAMYLCASSAGEARGYTFGSGTRLTVV.